The 3 T cell receptor beta chains below come from one sample, sequenced in a study of a mutant IDH1 vaccine in newly diagnosed glioma. Only in-frame clones appear in the TCRdb table, and some are missing; sequencing was by immunoSEQ multiplex PCR. The data show under 150,000 clones, roughly 75% seen once. Noted time point: week 11, during vaccination. Vaccine doses each comprised 300 ug of mutant IDH1 20-mer peptide, with topical imiquimod. Antigen specificity for these receptors is unknown. The sequencing here drew on PBMCs, taken from a glioma patient whose treatment included an IDH1 peptide vaccine. The receptors here all came from a man in his forties or fifties with glioma.

V and J are TRBV7-8 and TRBJ2-7; D may correspond to TRBD1 or TRBD2 (6 bases each). Deletions cut 3 bases from V and 3 bases from J, with 12 bases between. This CDR3 comprises 14 residues. Germline V CDR1 and CDR2: SGHVS, FQNEAQ. CDR3 sequence (DNA): TGTGCCAGCAGCTTTCGGGGGCTGTACTACGAGCAGTACTTC. Residues: CASSFRGLYYEQYF.

This chain links TRBV19 with TRBJ2-1, with 7 positions matching TRBD2. The CDR3 contains 16 residues. V trimming: 4 bases; J trimming: 4 bases; junction bases outside the gene matches: 10. CDR1 is LNHDA and CDR2 is SQIVND in the germline V gene (reference sequence). For the CDR3, the DNA is TGTGCCAGTAGTACCCTCGAGCGGGGAAGATACAATGAGCAGTTCTTC. Translated: CASSTLERGRYNEQFF.

This rearrangement joins TRBV4-1 to TRBJ2-1; weak D call: TRBD1 (5 bases). Germline V gene lookup returns CDR1 MGHRA and CDR2 YSYEKL. The CDR3 loop spans 14 amino acids. Deletions cut 4 bases from V and 4 bases from J, with 11 bases between. CDR3 sequence: CASSPQGVYNEQFF. The DNA for the CDR3 is TGCGCCAGCAGCCCTCAGGGCGTATACAATGAGCAGTTCTTC.